Listed below are T cell receptor beta chains from one sample, sequenced in a study of response to subunit inactivated influenza vaccine. TCRdb itself ran the RT-PCR reads through MiXCR, one entry per CDR3 protein. The table has about 480,000 distinct CDR3 sequences, roughly 13% seen once. The sequencing here drew on PBMCs from blood, taken about 6 weeks after vaccination. The receptors originated from a man in his fifties who received an inactivated influenza vaccine. Both conserved end residues are trimmed from each CDR3.

v_call cdr3_aa
TRBV5-1 ASSLAGLFEETQY
TRBV4-2 ASRRLAGEYEQY
TRBV11-2 ASSLDHGAYEQY
TRBV20-1 SARGGTSGSSYNEQF
TRBV7-2 ASSANTDTQY
TRBV7-2 ASSIGVAGLKRFQVVRYEQY
TRBV11-1 ASSGRQGKTYERY
TRBV3-1 ASSQGWGDTEAF
TRBV6-1 ASSSGTGGGEKLF
TRBV7-2 ASSSQTGHEQY
TRBV20-1 SAREYGRSYEQY
TRBV7-8 ASSLGTTGNTIY
TRBV5-1 ASSFGQGIETQY
TRBV20-1 SARDPNSGSYEQY
TRBV24-1 ATSGATYNEQF
TRBV5-5 ASSLAGVAGRYEQY
TRBV28 ASSPAYIGPDEQY
TRBV20-1 SAYAGGRGEQF
TRBV5-1 ASSLAGGESEQY
TRBV5-1 ASSGTSGRQETQY
TRBV10-3 AITTGISSEQY
TRBV20-1 SARPGASGYT
TRBV24-1 ATSDLPGTDTQY
TRBV5-1 ASSLEGSGEQY
TRBV9 ASSATGGPTDTQY
TRBV6-5 ASSSPRVRYNEQF
TRBV6-5 ASSYSRDGSSYEQY
TRBV6-2/TRBV6-3 ASSYSSSRRNQPQH
TRBV6-2/TRBV6-3 ASSYWTGTAYEQY
TRBV9 ASSEVFTGELF
TRBV6-2/TRBV6-3 ASRHPSLAGAYEQY
TRBV28 ASSLWTGINTEAF